Sequencing of this TCR beta chain was carried out in a study of T cells in localized non-small cell lung cancer. Germline CDR1 SGHTS, CDR2 YDEGEE. V dropped 0 bases and J dropped 4 bases, with 17 bases sitting between them. The CDR3 is 17 amino acids. Notes on this clone: Its matching antigen is unknown.

Study-wide results and limits: Adjacent lung had a median roughly 60 of the 100 largest tumor clones. Of the tissues analyzed, uninvolved adjacent lung showed maximal T cell clonality, greater than tumor.

The data were produced by immunoSEQ multiplex PCR, yet TCRdb's version contains in-frame clones alone and is incomplete. The data hold some 50,000 clones, with around 81% observed a single time. The source material was peripheral blood mononuclear cells, sampled before any cancer treatment. The chain joins TRBV5-8 to TRBJ2-1; no clear D. This TCR was recovered from a man between 40 and 69 years old with stage III lung adenocarcinoma. The CDR3 loop reads CASSLVYSFSVYNEQFF. DNA for the CDR3: TGTGCCAGCAGCTTGGTGTATAGCTTCTCGGTATACAATGAGCAGTTCTTC.